These T cell receptor beta chains were read from a single sample in a study of T cells in Graves' hyperthyroidism and ophthalmopathy. Each CDR3 protein gets one entry after TCRdb re-called the multiplex PCR reads with MiXCR. This table holds a few hundred thousand distinct CDR3 sequences, about 20% found once. The sample was blood. The source of these receptors is a man in his late teens or twenties with Graves' hyperthyroidism. The CDR3 runs from the conserved cysteine through the conserved F or W. D genes are given only for firm matches. Some rows mark clone size as missing; the rest say once, few, many or name a class of expanded clone.

J | D | V | size | CDR3 | DNA
TRBJ1-5 | TRBD1 | TRBV2 | - | CASSQPGQGGNQPQHF | TGTGCCAGCAGCCAACCGGGACAGGGGGGCAATCAGCCCCAGCATTTT
TRBJ1-5 | TRBD1 | TRBV28 | many | CASSLGQGLSNQPQHF | TGTGCCAGCAGCCTGGGACAGGGACTTAGCAATCAGCCCCAGCATTTT
TRBJ1-5 | - | TRBV19 | - | CASSLTGGLGNQPQHF | TGTGCCAGTAGTTTGACAGGAGGGCTGGGAAATCAGCCCCAGCATTTT
TRBJ2-7 | TRBD2 | TRBV4-1 | - | CASSQGRLAGMSYEQYF | TGCGCCAGCAGCCAAGGACGACTAGCGGGTATGTCCTACGAGCAGTACTTC
TRBJ1-2 | - | TRBV9 | few | CASSVALNYGYTF | TGTGCCAGCAGCGTTGCACTGAACTATGGCTACACCTTC
TRBJ2-2 | - | TRBV6-1 | many | CATDSYHTGELFF | TGTGCCACCGACAGTTATCACACCGGGGAGCTGTTTTTT
TRBJ1-6 | TRBD1 | TRBV12-3/TRBV12-4 | few | CASTTGGNNSPLHF | TGTGCCAGCACCACAGGGGGGAACAATTCACCCCTCCACTTT
TRBJ2-5 | TRBD2 | TRBV12-3/TRBV12-4 | - | CASSNTGTSGEPQETQYF | TGTGCCAGCAGTAACACGGGGACTAGCGGGGAACCCCAAGAGACCCAGTACTTC
TRBJ2-5 | TRBD1 | TRBV2 | - | CASSYDRGQETQYF | TGTGCCAGCAGCTATGACAGGGGTCAAGAGACCCAGTACTTC
TRBJ1-1 | - | TRBV28 | many | CASRLHRVDGETEAFF | TGTGCCAGCAGGTTACACAGGGTAGATGGAGAAACTGAAGCTTTCTTT
TRBJ1-1 | - | TRBV2 | - | CASSESRTVNTEAFF | TGTGCCAGCAGTGAGTCGAGGACAGTGAACACTGAAGCTTTCTTT
TRBJ1-1 | - | TRBV29-1 | many | CSVVGLGYSEAFF | TGCAGCGTTGTGGGCCTCGGGTACTCTGAAGCTTTCTTT
TRBJ1-6 | - | TRBV30 | - | CAWTAWYSPLHF | TGTGCCTGGACAGCCTGGTATTCACCCCTCCACTTT
TRBJ1-2 | TRBD1 | TRBV28 | many | CASSPDLTGAYGYTF | TGTGCCAGCAGCCCCGACTTGACAGGGGCCTATGGCTACACCTTC
TRBJ1-1 | - | TRBV12-3/TRBV12-4 | many | CASSLGVGGAEAFF | TGTGCCAGCAGTTTGGGTGTGGGGGGGGCTGAAGCTTTCTTT
TRBJ1-2 | - | TRBV6-5 | many | CASSYGGAANYGYTF | TGTGCCAGCAGTTACGGTGGGGCCGCTAACTATGGCTACACCTTC